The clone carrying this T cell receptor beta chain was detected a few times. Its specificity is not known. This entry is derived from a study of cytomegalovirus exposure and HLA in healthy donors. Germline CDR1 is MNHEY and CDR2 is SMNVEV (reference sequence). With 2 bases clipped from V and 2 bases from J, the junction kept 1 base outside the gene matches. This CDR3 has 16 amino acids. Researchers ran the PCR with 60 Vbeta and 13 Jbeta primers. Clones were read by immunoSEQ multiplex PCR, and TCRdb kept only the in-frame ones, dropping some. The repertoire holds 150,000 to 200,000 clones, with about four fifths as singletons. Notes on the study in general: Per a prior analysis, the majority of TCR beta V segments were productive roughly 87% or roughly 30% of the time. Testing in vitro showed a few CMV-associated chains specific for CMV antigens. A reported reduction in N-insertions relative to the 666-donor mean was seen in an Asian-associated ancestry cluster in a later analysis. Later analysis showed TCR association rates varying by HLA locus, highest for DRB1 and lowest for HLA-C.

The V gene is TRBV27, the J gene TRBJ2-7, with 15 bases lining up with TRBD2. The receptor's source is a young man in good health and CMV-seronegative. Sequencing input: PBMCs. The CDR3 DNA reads TGTGCCAGCAGTTTAGGGACTAGCGGGGGGCCCTACGAGCAGTACTTC. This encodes CASSLGTSGGPYEQYF.